These 8 T cell receptor beta chains share one sample of origin, sequenced in a study of blood T cell repertoires in COVID-19. The table came from immunoSEQ multiplex PCR; TCRdb's copy has only in-frame clones and leaves some out. The repertoire has around 110,000 clones, 86% of them found once; the top ten carry around 4.6%. Input material: peripheral blood. These receptors all come from a man aged 35 to 55 with acute or convalescent COVID-19.

In this sample, this clone turned up a few times. The chain has TRBV30 and TRBJ2-3; D is perhaps TRBD2 (7 bases). This CDR3 region has 12 residues. The V and J ends lost 1 base and 8 bases respectively, with 10 bases between them. Germline V gene lookup returns CDR1 GTSNPN and CDR2 SVGIG (reference sequence). The CDR3 nucleotides are TGTGCCTGGAGTGGGGAGGGGGTTACGCAGTATTTT. The encoded protein is CAWSGEGVTQYF.

This chain joins TRBV19 and TRBJ1-5; no clear D gene. The V gene lost 5 bases and the J gene lost 0 bases, with 5 bases spanning the gap. CDR1 and CDR2 (germline): LNHDA, SQIVND (reference sequence). CDR3 length: 13 residues. The CDR3 sequence: CASSQYSNQPQHF. The CDR3 coding sequence is TGTGCCAGTAGTCAGTATAGCAATCAGCCCCAGCATTTT.

The chain is built from TRBV11-2 and TRBJ2-3, with D maybe TRBD2 (6 bases). The CDR3 runs to 15 residues. V was pared by 1 base and J by 0 bases, with 8 bases between. Germline CDR1 reads SGHAT; CDR2 reads FQNNGV. This CDR3 is CASSLGGTSTDTQYF. The CDR3 DNA is TGTGCCAGCAGCTTAGGGGGGACTAGCACAGATACGCAGTATTTT.

The gene calls are TRBV11-3 and TRBJ1-1; 9 bases line up with TRBD1. The trim removed 5 bases at V and 3 bases at J, leaving 7 bases unmatched. The CDR3 is 15 amino acids. Germline CDR1 and CDR2: SGHNT and YENEEA. CDR3 nucleotide sequence: TGTGCCAGCAGCCCAGGGACAGGGAGTTACACTGAAGCTTTCTTT. Translated, it gives CASSPGTGSYTEAFF.

This clone came up a few times. V gene TRBV27 combines with J gene TRBJ2-7; TRBD1 matches at 9 bases. The CDR3 has 16 residues. Germline assignment: CDR1 MNHEY and CDR2 SMNVEV (reference sequence). J was trimmed by 9 bases and V by 5 bases; bases with no gene match: 17. CDR3: CASSRTTGTGFIGQYF. CDR3 sequence (DNA): TGTGCCAGCAGTCGAACCACCGGGACAGGGTTTATTGGGCAGTACTTC.

This clone came up a few times. The chain combines TRBV15 with TRBJ2-7, with D perhaps matching TRBD2 (6 bases). The CDR3 length is 16 residues. Germline V lookup: CDR1 LNHNV, CDR2 YYDKDF (reference sequence). V was cut by 5 bases and J by 2 bases, with 19 bases left in between. CDR3 amino acids: CATSGSGGAHAYEQYF. Here the CDR3 DNA reads TGTGCCACCAGCGGCTCCGGCGGGGCGCACGCCTACGAGCAGTACTTC.

Notes on this clone: Sequence at one end of the junction differs from germline and may be a read error. The chain joins TRBV6-5 to TRBJ1-5; 9 bases align to TRBD1. Germline-derived CDR1 and CDR2 are MNHEY and SVGAGI. This CDR3 has 15 amino acids. CDR3 amino acids: CAGSYTGGEGQPQHF. The DNA for the CDR3 is TGTGCCGGCAGTTACACAGGGGGCGAAGGTCAGCCCCAGCATTTT.

The CDR3 nucleotides read TGTGCCAGCAGCCTGACTGTCCGGGAAGATAATTCACCCCTCCACTTT. It specifies CASSLTVREDNSPLHF. The rearrangement links TRBV21-1 to TRBJ1-6. TRBV21-1 is termed a pseudogene. The CDR3 has 16 amino acids.